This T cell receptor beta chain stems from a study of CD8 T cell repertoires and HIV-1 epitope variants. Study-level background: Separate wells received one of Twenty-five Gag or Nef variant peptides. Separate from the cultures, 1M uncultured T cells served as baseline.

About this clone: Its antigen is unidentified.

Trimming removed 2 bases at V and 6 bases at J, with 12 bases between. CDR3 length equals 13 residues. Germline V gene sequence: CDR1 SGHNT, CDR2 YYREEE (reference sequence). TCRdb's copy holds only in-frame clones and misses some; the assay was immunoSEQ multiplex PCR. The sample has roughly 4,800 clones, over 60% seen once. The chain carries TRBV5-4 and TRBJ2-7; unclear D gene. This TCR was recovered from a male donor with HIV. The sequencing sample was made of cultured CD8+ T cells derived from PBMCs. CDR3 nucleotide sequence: TGTGCCAGCAGCTTCCGTGACAACGGCGAGCAGTACTTC. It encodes CASSFRDNGEQYF.